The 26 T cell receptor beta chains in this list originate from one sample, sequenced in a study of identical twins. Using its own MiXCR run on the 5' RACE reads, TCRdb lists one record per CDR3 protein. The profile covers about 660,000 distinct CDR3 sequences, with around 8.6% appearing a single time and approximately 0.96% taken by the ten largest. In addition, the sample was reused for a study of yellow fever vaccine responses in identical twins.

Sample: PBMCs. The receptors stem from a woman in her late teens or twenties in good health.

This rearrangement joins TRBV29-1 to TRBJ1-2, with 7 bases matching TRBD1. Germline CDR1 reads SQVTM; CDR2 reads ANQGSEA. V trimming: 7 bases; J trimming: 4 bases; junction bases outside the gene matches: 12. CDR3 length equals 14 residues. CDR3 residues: CSAGTAFTSYGYTF. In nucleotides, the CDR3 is TGCAGCGCTGGGACAGCCTTCACTTCCTATGGCTACACCTTC.

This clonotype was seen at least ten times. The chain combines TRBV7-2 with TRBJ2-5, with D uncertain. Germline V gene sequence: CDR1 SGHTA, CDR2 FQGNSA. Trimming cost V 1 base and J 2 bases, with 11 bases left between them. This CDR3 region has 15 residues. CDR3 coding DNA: TGTGCCAGCAGCTTAGGGTGGGGTGGTCAAGAGACCCAGTACTTC. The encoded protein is CASSLGWGGQETQYF.

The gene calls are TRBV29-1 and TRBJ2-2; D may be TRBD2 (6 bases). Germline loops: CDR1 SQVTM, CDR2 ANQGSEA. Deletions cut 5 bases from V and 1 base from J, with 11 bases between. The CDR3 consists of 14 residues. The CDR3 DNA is TGCAGCGTTCGGGACTTGGAGAACACCGGGGAGCTGTTTTTT. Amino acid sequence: CSVRDLENTGELFF.

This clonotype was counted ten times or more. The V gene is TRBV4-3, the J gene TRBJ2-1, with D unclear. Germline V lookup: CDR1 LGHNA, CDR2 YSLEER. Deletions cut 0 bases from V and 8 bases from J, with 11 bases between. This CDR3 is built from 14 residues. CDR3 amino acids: CASSQDLVAYEQFF. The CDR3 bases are TGCGCCAGCAGCCAAGATCTAGTTGCATATGAGCAGTTCTTC.

CDR3 in DNA: TGTGCCAGCAGCGTAGCTACAGCTAGCGGGAGTGGAGAGCAGTTCTTC. This encodes CASSVATASGSGEQFF. V and J are TRBV9 and TRBJ2-1; 10 bases fit TRBD2. Germline V gene sequence: CDR1 SGDLS, CDR2 YYNGEE. The V segment lost 0 bases and the J segment 10 bases; nucleotides outside the gene matches: 10. There are 16 residues in the CDR3. Combining the CDR3 with reference TRBV9 and TRBJ2-1 gives the whole variable domain DSGVTQTPKHLITATGQRVTLRCSPRSGDLSVYWYQQSLDQGLQFLIQYYNGEERAKGNILERFSAQQFPDLHSELNLSSLELGDSALYFCASSVATASGSGEQFFGPGTRLTVL.

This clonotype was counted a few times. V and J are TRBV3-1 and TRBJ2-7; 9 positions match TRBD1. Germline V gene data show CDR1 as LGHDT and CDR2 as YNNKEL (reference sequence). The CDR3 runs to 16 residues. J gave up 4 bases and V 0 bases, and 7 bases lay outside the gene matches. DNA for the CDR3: TGTGCCAGCAGCCAAGATCCTTGGGACAGGGCATACGAGCAGTACTTC. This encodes CASSQDPWDRAYEQYF.

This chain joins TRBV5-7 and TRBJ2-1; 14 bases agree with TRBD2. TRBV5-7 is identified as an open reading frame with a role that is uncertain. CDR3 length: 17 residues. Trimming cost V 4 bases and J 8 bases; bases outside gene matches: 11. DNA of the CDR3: TGTGCCAGCAGCCCCGGGATGACTAGCGGGAGGGCCCATGAGCAGTTCTTC. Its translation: CASSPGMTSGRAHEQFF.

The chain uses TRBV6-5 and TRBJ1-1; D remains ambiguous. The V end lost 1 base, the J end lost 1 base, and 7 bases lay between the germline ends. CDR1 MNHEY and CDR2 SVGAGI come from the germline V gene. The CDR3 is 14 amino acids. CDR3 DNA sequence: TGTGCCAGCAGTTACTTGGGTACGAACACTGAAGCTTTCTTT. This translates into CASSYLGTNTEAFF.

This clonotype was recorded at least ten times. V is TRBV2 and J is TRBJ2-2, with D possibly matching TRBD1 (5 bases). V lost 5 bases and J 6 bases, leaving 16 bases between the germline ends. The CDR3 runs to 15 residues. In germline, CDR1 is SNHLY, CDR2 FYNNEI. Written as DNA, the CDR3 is TGTGCCAGCAGTCTCAGGGTAATAGGATCCGGGGAGCTGTTTTTT. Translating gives CASSLRVIGSGELFF.

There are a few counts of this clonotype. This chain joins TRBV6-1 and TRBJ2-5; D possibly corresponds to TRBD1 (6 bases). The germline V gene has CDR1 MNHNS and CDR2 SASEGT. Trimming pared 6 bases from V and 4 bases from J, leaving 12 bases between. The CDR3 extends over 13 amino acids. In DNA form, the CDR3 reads TGTGCCAGCAGCCACGGACAGATAGAGACCCAGTACTTC. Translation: CASSHGQIETQYF.

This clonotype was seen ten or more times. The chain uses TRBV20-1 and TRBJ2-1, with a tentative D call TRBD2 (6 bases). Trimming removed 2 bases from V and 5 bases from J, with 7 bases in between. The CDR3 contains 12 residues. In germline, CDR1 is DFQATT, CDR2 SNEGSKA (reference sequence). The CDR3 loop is CSARRGNNEQFF. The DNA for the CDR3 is TGCAGTGCTAGACGGGGGAACAATGAGCAGTTCTTC.

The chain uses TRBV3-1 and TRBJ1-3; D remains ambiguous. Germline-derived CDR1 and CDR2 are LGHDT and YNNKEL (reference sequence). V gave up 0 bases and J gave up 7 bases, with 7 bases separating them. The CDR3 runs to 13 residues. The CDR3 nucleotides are TGTGCCAGCAGCCAAGATTGGAGTAACACCATATATTTT. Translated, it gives CASSQDWSNTIYF.

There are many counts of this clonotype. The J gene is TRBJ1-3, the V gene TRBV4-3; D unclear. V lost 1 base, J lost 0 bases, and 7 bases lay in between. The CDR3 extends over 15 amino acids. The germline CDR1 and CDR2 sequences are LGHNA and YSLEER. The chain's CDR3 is CASSQAGNSGNTIYF. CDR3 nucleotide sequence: TGCGCCAGCAGCCAAGCCGGCAACTCTGGAAACACCATATATTTT.

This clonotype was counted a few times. The CDR3, as DNA: TGCAGTGCTAGGCTCGCGGGGGGAGCAGATACGCAGTATTTT. This sequence encodes CSARLAGGADTQYF. This sequence joins TRBV20-1 and TRBJ2-3; the match to TRBD2 covers 8 bases. V trimming: 3 bases; J trimming: 4 bases; junction bases outside the gene matches: 6. Germline V gives CDR1 DFQATT, CDR2 SNEGSKA (reference sequence). The CDR3 has 14 amino acids.

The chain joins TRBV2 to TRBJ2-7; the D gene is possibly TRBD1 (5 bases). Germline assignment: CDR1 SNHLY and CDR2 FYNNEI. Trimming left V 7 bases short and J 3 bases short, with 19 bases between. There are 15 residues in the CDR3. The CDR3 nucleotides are TGTGCCAGCACCCAAGGGGTAGGGGCGAACTACGAGCAGTACTTC. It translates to CASTQGVGANYEQYF.

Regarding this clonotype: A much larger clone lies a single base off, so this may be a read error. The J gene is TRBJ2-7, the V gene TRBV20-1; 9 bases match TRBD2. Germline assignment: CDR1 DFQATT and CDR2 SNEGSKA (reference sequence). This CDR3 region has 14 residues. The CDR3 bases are TGCAGCGCTGAAGGGCTAGCGGGATCCTACGAGCAGTACTTC. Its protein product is CSAEGLAGSYEQYF.

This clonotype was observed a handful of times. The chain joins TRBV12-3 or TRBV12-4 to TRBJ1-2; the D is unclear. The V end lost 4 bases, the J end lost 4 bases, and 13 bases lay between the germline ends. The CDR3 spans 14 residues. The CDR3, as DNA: TGTGCCAGCAGTTGGACTGGCGGAATCTATGGCTACACCTTC. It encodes CASSWTGGIYGYTF.

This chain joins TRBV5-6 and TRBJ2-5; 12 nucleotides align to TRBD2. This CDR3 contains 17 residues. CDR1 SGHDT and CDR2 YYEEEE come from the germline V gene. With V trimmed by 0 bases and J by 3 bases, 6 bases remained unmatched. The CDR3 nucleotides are TGTGCCAGCAGCTTGGCCGGTCGGACTAGCGGGAAAGAGACCCAGTACTTC. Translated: CASSLAGRTSGKETQYF.

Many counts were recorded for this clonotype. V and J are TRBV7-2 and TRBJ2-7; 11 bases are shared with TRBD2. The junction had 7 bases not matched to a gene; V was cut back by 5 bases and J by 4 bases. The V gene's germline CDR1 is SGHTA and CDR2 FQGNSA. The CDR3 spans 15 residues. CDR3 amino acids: CASSPSSGRSYEQYF. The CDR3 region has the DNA TGTGCCAGCAGCCCATCTAGCGGGAGGTCTTACGAGCAGTACTTC.

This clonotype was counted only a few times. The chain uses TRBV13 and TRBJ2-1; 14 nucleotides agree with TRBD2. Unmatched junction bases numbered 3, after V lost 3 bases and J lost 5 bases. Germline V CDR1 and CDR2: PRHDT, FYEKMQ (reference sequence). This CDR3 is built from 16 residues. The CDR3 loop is CASSFRLAGGNNEQFF. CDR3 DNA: TGTGCCAGCAGCTTTCGACTAGCGGGGGGGAACAATGAGCAGTTCTTC.

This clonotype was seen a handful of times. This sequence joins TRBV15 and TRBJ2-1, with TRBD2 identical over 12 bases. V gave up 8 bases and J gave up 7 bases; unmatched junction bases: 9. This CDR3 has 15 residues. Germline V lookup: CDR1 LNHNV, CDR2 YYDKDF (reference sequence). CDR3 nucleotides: TGTGCCACCTCGGGGCGGCTAGCGGGGGGGAATGAGCAGTTCTTC. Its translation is CATSGRLAGGNEQFF.

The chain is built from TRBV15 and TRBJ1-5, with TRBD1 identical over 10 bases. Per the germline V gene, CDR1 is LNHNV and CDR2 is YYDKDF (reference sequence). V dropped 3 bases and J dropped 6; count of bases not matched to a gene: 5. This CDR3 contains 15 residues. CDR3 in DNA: TGTGCCACCAGCAGGGGGACAGGGGTTGTTCAGCCCCAGCATTTT. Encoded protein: CATSRGTGVVQPQHF.

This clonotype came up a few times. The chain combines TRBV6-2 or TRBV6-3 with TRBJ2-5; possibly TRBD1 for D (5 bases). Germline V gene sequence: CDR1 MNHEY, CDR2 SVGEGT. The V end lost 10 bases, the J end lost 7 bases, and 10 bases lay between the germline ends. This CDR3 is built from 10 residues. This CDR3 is CATHQGTQYF. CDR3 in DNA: TGTGCCACCCACCAGGGGACCCAGTACTTC.

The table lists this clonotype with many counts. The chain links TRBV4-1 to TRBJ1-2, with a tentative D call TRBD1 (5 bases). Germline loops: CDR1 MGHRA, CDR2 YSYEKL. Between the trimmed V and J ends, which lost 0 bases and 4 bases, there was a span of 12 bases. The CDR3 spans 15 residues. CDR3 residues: CASSQERGVGYGYTF. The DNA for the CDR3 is TGCGCCAGCAGCCAAGAAAGAGGGGTGGGCTATGGCTACACCTTC.

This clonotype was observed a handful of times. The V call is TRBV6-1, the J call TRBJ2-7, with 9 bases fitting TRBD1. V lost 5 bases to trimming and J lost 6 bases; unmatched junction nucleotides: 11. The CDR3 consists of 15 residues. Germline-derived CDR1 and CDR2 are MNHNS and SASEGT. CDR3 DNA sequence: TGTGCCAGCAGTAGACCGGGACAGGGTTTATCCGAGCAGTACTTC. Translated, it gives CASSRPGQGLSEQYF.

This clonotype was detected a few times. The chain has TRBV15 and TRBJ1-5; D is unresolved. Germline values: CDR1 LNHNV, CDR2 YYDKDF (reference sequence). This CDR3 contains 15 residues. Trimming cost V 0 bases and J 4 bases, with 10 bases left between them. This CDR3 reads CATSRDSRGNQPQHF. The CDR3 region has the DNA TGTGCCACCAGCAGAGATTCTCGGGGAAATCAGCCCCAGCATTTT.